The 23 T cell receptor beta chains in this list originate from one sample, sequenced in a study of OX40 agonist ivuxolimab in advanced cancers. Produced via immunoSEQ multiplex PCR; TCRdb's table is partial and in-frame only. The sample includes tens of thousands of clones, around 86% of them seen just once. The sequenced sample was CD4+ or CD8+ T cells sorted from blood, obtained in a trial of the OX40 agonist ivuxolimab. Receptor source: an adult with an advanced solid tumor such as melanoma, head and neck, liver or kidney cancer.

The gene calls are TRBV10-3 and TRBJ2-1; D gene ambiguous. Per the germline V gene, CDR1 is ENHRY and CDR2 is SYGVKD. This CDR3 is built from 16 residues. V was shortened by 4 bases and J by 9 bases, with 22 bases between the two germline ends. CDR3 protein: CAISAIDMNANAEQFF. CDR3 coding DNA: TGTGCCATCAGTGCGATCGACATGAACGCAAACGCTGAGCAGTTCTTC.

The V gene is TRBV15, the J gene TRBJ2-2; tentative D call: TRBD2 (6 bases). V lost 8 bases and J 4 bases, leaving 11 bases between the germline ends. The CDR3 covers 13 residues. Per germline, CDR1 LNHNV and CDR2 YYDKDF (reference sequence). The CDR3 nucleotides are TGTGCCACCCGATGGGGAGGCACCGGGGAGCTGTTTTTT. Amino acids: CATRWGGTGELFF.

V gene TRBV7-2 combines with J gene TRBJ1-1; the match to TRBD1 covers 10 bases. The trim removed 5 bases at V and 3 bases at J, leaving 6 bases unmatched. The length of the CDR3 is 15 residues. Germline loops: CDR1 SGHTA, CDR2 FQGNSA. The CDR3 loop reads CASSLRTGGDTEAFF. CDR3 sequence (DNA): TGTGCCAGCAGCCTTCGGACAGGGGGGGACACTGAAGCTTTCTTT.

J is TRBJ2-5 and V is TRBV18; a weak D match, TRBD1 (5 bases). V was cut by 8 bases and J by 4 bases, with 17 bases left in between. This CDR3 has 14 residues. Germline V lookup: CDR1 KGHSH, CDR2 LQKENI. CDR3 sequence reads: CASQQGAVGETQYF. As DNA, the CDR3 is TGTGCCAGCCAACAAGGGGCCGTGGGAGAGACCCAGTACTTC.

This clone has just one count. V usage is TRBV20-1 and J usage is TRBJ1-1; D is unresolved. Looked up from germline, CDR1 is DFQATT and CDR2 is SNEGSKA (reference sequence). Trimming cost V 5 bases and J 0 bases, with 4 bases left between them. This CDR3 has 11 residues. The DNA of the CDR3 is TGCAGTGCTGCCCTGAACACTGAAGCTTTCTTT. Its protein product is CSAALNTEAFF.

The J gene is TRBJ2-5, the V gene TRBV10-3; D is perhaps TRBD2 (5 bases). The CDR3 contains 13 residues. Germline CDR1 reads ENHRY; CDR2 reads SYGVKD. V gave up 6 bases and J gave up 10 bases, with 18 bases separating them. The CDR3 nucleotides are TGTGCCATCAGCGAGGGCCCCCCTGAACTCCAGTACTTC. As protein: CAISEGPPELQYF.

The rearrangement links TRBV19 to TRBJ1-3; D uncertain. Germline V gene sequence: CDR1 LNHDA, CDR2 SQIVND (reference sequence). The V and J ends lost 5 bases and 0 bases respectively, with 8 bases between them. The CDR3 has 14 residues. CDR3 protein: CASSQRNSGNTIYF. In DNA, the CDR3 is TGTGCCAGTAGTCAGCGGAACTCTGGAAACACCATATATTTT. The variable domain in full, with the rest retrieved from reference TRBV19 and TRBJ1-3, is DGGITQSPKYLFRKEGQNVTLSCEQNLNHDAMYWYRQDPGQGLRLIYYSQIVNDFQKGDIAEGYSVSREKKESFPLTVTSAQKNPTAFYLCASSQRNSGNTIYFGEGSWLTVV.

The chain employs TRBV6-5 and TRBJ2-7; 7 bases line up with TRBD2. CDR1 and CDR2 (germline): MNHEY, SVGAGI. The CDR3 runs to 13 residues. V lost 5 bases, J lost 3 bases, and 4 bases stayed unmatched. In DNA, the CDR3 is TGTGCCAGCAGTCGGGAGGCTATCTACGAGCAGTACTTC. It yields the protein CASSREAIYEQYF.

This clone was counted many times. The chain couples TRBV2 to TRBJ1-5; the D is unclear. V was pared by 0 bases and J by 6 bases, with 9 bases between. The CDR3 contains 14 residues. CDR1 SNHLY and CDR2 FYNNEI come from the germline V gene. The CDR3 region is CASSEATSAQPQHF. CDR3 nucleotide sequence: TGTGCCAGCAGTGAAGCGACCTCGGCTCAGCCCCAGCATTTT.

The CDR3 sequence: CAWIVHRGTEAFF. The CDR3 DNA reads as TGTGCCTGGATTGTTCATAGGGGCACTGAAGCTTTCTTT. This chain connects TRBV30 to TRBJ1-1; the D gene is possibly TRBD1 (5 bases). V was shortened by 4 bases and J by 4 bases, with 13 bases between the two germline ends. The length of the CDR3 is 13 residues. In germline, CDR1 is GTSNPN, CDR2 SVGIG (reference sequence). Together with reference TRBV30 and TRBJ1-1, the CDR3 gives the full variable domain: SQTIHQWPATLVQPVGSPLSLECTVEGTSNPNLYWYRQAAGRGLQLLFYSVGIGQISSEVPQNLSASRPQDRQFILSSKKLLLSDSGFYLCAWIVHRGTEAFFGQGTRLTVV.

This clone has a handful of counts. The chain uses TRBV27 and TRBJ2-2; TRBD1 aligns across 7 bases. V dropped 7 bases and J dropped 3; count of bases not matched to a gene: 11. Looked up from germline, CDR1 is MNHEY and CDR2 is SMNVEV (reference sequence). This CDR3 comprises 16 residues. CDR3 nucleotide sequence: TGTGCCAGCACAAAGCAGAGGACAGGTTACACCGGGGAGCTGTTTTTT. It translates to CASTKQRTGYTGELFF.

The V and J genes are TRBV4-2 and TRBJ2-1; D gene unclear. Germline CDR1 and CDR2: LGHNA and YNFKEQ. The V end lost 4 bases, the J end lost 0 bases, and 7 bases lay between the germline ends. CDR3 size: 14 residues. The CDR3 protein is CASSLDSSYNEQFF. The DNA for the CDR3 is TGTGCCAGCAGCCTGGATAGCTCCTACAATGAGCAGTTCTTC.

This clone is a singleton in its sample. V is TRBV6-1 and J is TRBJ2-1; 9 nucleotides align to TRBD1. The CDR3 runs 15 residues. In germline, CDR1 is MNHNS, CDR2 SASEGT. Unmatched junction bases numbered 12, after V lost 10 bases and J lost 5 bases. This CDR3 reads CATSRGDRVDNEQFF. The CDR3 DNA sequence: TGTGCCACCTCCCGCGGGGACAGGGTGGACAATGAGCAGTTCTTC.

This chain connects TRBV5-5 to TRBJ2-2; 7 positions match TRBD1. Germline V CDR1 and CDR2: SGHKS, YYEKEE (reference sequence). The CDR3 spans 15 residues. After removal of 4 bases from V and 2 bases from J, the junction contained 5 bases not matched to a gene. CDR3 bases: TGTGCCAGCAGCCTACAGGGGTTTAACACCGGGGAGCTGTTTTTT. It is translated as CASSLQGFNTGELFF.

DNA of the CDR3: TGCGCCAGCAGCTTACAGGGGCCCGGGGAGCTGTTTTTT. It encodes CASSLQGPGELFF. The chain couples TRBV5-1 to TRBJ2-2; 7 nucleotides agree with TRBD1. CDR1 is SGHRS and CDR2 is YFSETQ in the germline V gene. J lost 6 bases, V lost 2 bases, and 1 base had no gene match. CDR3 length: 13 amino acids.

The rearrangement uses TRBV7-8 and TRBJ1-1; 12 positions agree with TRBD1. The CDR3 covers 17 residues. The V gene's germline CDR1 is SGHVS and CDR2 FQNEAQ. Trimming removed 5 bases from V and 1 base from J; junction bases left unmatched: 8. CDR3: CASSPTWGQGANTEAFF. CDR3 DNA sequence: TGTGCCAGCAGCCCAACCTGGGGACAGGGGGCGAACACTGAAGCTTTCTTT.

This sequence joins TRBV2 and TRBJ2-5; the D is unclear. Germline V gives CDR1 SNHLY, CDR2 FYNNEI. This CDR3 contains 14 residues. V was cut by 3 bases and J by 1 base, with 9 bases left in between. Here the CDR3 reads CASSEGRIQETQYF. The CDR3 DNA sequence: TGTGCCAGCAGTGAGGGTCGGATCCAAGAGACCCAGTACTTC.

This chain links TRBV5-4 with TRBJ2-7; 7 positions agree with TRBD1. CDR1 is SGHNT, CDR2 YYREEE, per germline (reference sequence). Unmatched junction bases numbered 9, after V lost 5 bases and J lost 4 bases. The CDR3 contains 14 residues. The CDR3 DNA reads TGTGCCAGCAGTGTCACCGGGACAGTATACGAGCAGTACTTC. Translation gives CASSVTGTVYEQYF.

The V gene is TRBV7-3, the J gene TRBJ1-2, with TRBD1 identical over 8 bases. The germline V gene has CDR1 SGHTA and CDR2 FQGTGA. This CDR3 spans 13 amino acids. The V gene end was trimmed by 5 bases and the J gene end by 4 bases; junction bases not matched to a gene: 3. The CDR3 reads CASSRGQGYGYTF. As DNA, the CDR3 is TGTGCCAGCAGCCGCGGACAGGGCTATGGCTACACCTTC. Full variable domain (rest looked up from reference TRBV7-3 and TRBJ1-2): GAGVSQTPSNKVTEKGKYVELRCDPISGHTALYWYRQSLGQGPEFLIYFQGTGAADDSGLPNDRFFAVRPEGSVSTLKIQRTERGDSAVYLCASSRGQGYGYTFGSGTRLTVV.

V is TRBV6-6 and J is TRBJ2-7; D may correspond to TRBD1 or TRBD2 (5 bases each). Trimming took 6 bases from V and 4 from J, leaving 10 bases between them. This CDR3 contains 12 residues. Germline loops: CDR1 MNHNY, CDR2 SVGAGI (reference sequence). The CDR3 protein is CASRGTPYEQYF. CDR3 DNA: TGTGCCAGCAGGGGGACGCCGTACGAGCAGTACTTC.

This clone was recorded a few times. This chain's CDR3 is CASSLDRGDGETQYF. The CDR3 nucleotides read TGCGCCAGCAGCTTGGACAGGGGTGATGGGGAGACCCAGTACTTC. The rearrangement joins TRBV5-1 to TRBJ2-5; 7 bases are shared with TRBD1. Germline assignment: CDR1 SGHRS and CDR2 YFSETQ. V shed 0 bases and J 5 bases; nucleotides not matched to a gene: 7. The CDR3 contains 15 residues. Based on the CDR3 plus reference TRBV5-1 and TRBJ2-5, the full variable domain is KAGVTQTPRYLIKTRGQQVTLSCSPISGHRSVSWYQQTPGQGLQFLFEYFSETQRNKGNFPGRFSGRQFSNSRSEMNVSTLELGDSALYLCASSLDRGDGETQYFGPGTRLLVL.

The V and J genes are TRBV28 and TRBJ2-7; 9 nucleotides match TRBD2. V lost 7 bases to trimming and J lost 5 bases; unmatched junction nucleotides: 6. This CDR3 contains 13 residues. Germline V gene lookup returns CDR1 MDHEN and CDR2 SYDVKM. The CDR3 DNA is TGTGCCAGCAATAGCGGGGGATACAACGAGCAGTACTTC. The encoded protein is CASNSGGYNEQYF.

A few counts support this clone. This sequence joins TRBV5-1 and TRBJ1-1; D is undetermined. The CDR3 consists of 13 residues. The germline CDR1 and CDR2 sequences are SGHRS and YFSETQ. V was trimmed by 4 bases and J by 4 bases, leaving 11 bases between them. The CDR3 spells CASSRGRVTEAFF. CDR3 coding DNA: TGCGCCAGCAGCCGGGGTAGGGTCACTGAAGCTTTCTTT.